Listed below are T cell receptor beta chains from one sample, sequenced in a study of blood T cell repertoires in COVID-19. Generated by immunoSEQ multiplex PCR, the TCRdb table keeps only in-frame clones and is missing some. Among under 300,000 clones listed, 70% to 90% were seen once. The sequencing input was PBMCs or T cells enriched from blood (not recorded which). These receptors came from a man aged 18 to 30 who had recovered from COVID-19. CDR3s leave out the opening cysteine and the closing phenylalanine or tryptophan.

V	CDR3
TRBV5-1	ASSLAASGSTDTQY
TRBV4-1	ASRLTSGGSGEQF
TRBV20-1	SASKGLASYNEQF
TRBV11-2	ASTIRAGVPSYTDTQY
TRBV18	ASSPFAGRDEQY
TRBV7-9	ASSLQISGNTIY
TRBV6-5	ASSYSTSGSRYEQY
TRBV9	ASSVVHRGNTEAF
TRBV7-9	ASSLGNIQETQY
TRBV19	ASSIVSSDSGNTIY
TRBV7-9	ASSVQGATNEKLF
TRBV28	ASSLTGALITEAF
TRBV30	AWSVGTGANEQY
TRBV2	ASSDLAEPYEQY
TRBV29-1	SVGEQGNQPQH
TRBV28	ASRNDRGWEQY
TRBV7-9	ASSFATSEETQY
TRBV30	AWSTGQGFTEAF
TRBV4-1	ASSPEVRLETQY
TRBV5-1	ASSLALQETQY
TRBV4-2	ASSQGTGGLYEQY
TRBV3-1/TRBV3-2	ASSQAGLAGGETQY
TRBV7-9	ASSLFEGGTEAF
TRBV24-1	ATSDRAREETQY
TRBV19	ACRLDLNTEAF
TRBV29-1	SVEGGTEAF
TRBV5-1	ASSFTRTETETYEQY
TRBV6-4	ASSEEGLAIYNEQF
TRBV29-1	SVRDSLTEKLF
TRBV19	ASSIAVTDTQY
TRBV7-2	ATQDGGFNSPLH
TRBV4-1	ASSQGVGSYEQY
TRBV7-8	ASNPFPGSYAYT
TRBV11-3	ASSLGREIIVYEQF
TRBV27	ASSLFTLAGSTDTQY
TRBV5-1	ASSLRSGGPSSYNEQF
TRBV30	AWNIGGGYEQY
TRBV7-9	ASSRAVSGLSGNTIY
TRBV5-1	ASSLGTSSYNEQF
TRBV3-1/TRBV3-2	ASSQGQRGGRDTQY
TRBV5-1	ASSFEQGTSPLH
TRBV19	AVSPSGGFSEQY
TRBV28	ASTAVDRTYEQY
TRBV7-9	ASSSNRAGAF
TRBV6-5	ASSRDWSYEQY
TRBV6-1	ASSEKSITGELF
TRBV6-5	ASSYFIGGREQY
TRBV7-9	ASSPGDSEGPSDGYT
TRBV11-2	ASSVPRGGRGTQY
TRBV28	ASRRALNQPQH
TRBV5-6	ASSLADRGWNEQY
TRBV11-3	ASSPQQGAVTEAF
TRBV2	ASSAEGLTNYGYT
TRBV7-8	ASSLIAGSYEKLF
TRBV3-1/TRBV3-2	ASSPPAGGLGEEQF
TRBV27	ASSYRATGGPTEAF